The 8 T cell receptor beta chains given below trace back to one sample, sequenced in a study of blood T cell repertoires in COVID-19. Profiling relied on immunoSEQ multiplex PCR, and the TCRdb table lists in-frame clones only, not all of them. Altogether around 200,000 clones are present, about 85% being singletons, with the ten largest covering approximately 5.9%. The sample taken for sequencing was peripheral blood. The receptors originated from a woman in her thirties or forties with COVID-19, enrolled during active disease.

The gene calls are TRBV7-2 and TRBJ2-3; 8 nucleotides match TRBD1. The CDR3 covers 14 residues. Trimming removed 7 bases from V and 1 base from J; junction bases left unmatched: 4. Germline CDR1 and CDR2: SGHTA and FQGNSA. The CDR3 here is CASTPGQGTDTQYF. As DNA, the CDR3 is TGTGCCAGCACCCCGGGACAGGGCACAGATACGCAGTATTTT. Using reference TRBV7-2 and TRBJ2-3 for the parts outside the CDR3, the full variable domain is GAGVSQSPSNKVTEKGKDVELRCDPISGHTALYWYRQSLGQGLEFLIYFQGNSAPDKSGLPSDRFSAERTGGSVSTLTIQRTQQEDSAVYLCASTPGQGTDTQYFGPGTRLTVL.

This chain links TRBV7-9 with TRBJ2-2, with 7 bases aligning to TRBD2. The CDR3 sequence is 13 residues long. In germline, CDR1 is SEHNR, CDR2 FQNEAQ (reference sequence). The ends lost 9 bases at V and 4 bases at J; junction bases unmatched: 5. The CDR3 DNA follows: TGTGCCAGTGCACTAGCGCTCACCGGGGAGCTGTTTTTT. Protein: CASALALTGELFF.

CDR3 region: CASSGRETPVYEQYF. The CDR3 DNA follows: TGCGCCAGCAGCGGCAGGGAAACCCCCGTCTACGAGCAGTACTTC. The V call is TRBV5-1, the J call TRBJ2-7; a weak D match, TRBD1 (5 bases). The V gene's germline CDR1 is SGHRS and CDR2 YFSETQ. V lost 4 bases and J 3 bases, leaving 17 bases between the germline ends. The CDR3 has 15 residues.

This chain joins TRBV4-2 and TRBJ1-4; maybe TRBD1 (6 bases). V gave up 1 base and J gave up 4 bases, with 10 bases separating them. The germline V gene encodes CDR1 LGHNA and CDR2 YNFKEQ. This CDR3 spans 15 amino acids. Here the CDR3 DNA reads TGTGCCAGCAGCCAAGGTCACAGGGATAATGAAAAACTGTTTTTT. Protein product: CASSQGHRDNEKLFF.

V and J are TRBV30 and TRBJ2-5; no reliable D call. CDR3 length: 13 residues. Trimming left V 1 base short and J 5 bases short, with 11 bases between. Germline V gene data show CDR1 as GTSNPN and CDR2 as SVGIG (reference sequence). The CDR3 is CAWSGGMRETQYF. The CDR3 nucleotides are TGTGCCTGGAGTGGTGGAATGAGGGAGACCCAGTACTTC.

This chain connects TRBV6-5 to TRBJ1-1; no clear D. Trimming shortened V by 4 bases and J by 7 bases, and 10 bases separated the two germline ends. CDR3 length: 12 amino acids. In germline, CDR1 is MNHEY, CDR2 SVGAGI. Here the CDR3 DNA reads TGTGCCAGCAGTTCAAGACACCTTGAAGCTTTCTTT. Its translation: CASSSRHLEAFF.

The chain employs TRBV3-1 (or the pseudogene TRBV3-2) and TRBJ2-5, with D maybe TRBD2 (6 bases). The CDR3 consists of 15 residues. Trimming removed 2 bases at V and 4 bases at J, with 14 bases between. CDR1 is LGHDT, CDR2 YNNKEL, per germline (reference sequence). For the CDR3, the DNA is TGTGCCAGCAGCCAATATGCGGGGTTACGAGAGACCCAGTACTTC. Translating gives CASSQYAGLRETQYF.

The chain has TRBV18 and TRBJ2-3; D is undetermined. V was trimmed by 0 bases and J by 1 base, leaving 11 bases between them. Germline V gene data show CDR1 as KGHSH and CDR2 as LQKENI. This CDR3 comprises 16 residues. CDR3 bases: TGTGCCAGCTCACCACCTGGCCGGAGACGCACAGATACGCAGTATTTT. Its translation is CASSPPGRRRTDTQYF.